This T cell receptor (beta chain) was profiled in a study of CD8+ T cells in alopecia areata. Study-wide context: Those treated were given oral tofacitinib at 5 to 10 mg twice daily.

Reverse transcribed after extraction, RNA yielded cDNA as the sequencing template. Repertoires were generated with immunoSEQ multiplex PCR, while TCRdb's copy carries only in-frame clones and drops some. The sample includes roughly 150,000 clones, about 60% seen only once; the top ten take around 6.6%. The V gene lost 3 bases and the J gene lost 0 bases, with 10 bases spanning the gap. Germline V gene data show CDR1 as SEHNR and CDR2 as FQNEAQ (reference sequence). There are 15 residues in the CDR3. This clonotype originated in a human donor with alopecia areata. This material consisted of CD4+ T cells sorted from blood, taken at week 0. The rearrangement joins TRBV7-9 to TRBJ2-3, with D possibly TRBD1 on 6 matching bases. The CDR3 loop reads CASSFGTSSTDTQYF. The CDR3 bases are TGTGCCAGCAGCTTCGGGACATCGAGCACAGATACGCAGTATTTT.